This TCR beta chain was sequenced in a study of cytomegalovirus exposure and HLA in healthy donors. Study context: Researchers found that around 80% of 350 to 500 genotyped donors fell within the Caucasian-associated ancestry cluster. General study points: Cytomegalovirus status was reportedly diagnosed by the classifier with high sensitivity and specificity. Most CMV-associated TCR beta chains appeared HLA-restricted in a later analysis.

Regarding this clone: Antigen unknown.

Primers included in the PCR were 60 Vbeta and 13 Jbeta primers. TCRdb's copy holds only in-frame clones and misses some; the assay was immunoSEQ multiplex PCR. The sample yields about 160,000 clones, about 72% seen once. The V and J ends lost 5 bases and 7 bases, in that order; junction bases with no gene match: 6. Germline CDR1 is LNHDA and CDR2 is SQIVND (reference sequence). This CDR3 region has 13 residues. Material: PBMCs. V is TRBV19 and J is TRBJ2-7, with 9 bases fitting TRBD1. The TCR originated in a man aged 30-40 years in good health and CMV-seropositive. The CDR3 reads CASSGTGLGEQYF. In DNA form, the CDR3 reads TGTGCCAGTAGTGGGACAGGGTTGGGGGAGCAGTACTTC. Drawing the rest from reference TRBV19 and TRBJ2-7, the complete variable domain is DGGITQSPKYLFRKEGQNVTLSCEQNLNHDAMYWYRQDPGQGLRLIYYSQIVNDFQKGDIAEGYSVSREKKESFPLTVTSAQKNPTAFYLCASSGTGLGEQYFGPGTRLTVT.